This TCR beta chain was sequenced in a study of blood T cell repertoires in COVID-19. The wider study: T cells, B-cell-depleted T cells, or PBMCs supplied cDNA or gDNA.

The age range of participants was about 18 to 100 years, with residence in more than 20 US areas. Symptom resolution, clearance, or two negative PCRs marked the recovered donors of Cohort 3. Libraries were prepared by immunoSEQ multiplex PCR; TCRdb keeps only in-frame clonotypes and omits some of them. The sample contains about 190,000 clones, about 84% of which appear only once. This clone was seen just once. CDR1 is SGHDT, CDR2 YYEEEE, per germline. The CDR3 sequence is 15 residues long. The V end was cut by 0 bases, the J end by 5 bases, with 15 bases between. The V call is TRBV5-6, the J call TRBJ2-7; D may be TRBD1 (6 bases). Sequenced material: PBMCs or T cells enriched from blood (not recorded which). This receptor was obtained from a woman in her thirties who had recovered from COVID-19. The CDR3, as DNA: TGTGCCAGCAGCTTGGGGGTGGGCAGGGGAAACGAGCAGTACTTC. Protein: CASSLGVGRGNEQYF. Using reference TRBV5-6 and TRBJ2-7 for the parts outside the CDR3, the full variable domain is DAGVTQSPTHLIKTRGQQVTLRCSPKSGHDTVSWYQQALGQGPQFIFQYYEEEERQRGNFPDRFSGHQFPNYSSELNVNALLLGDSALYLCASSLGVGRGNEQYFGPGTRLTVT.